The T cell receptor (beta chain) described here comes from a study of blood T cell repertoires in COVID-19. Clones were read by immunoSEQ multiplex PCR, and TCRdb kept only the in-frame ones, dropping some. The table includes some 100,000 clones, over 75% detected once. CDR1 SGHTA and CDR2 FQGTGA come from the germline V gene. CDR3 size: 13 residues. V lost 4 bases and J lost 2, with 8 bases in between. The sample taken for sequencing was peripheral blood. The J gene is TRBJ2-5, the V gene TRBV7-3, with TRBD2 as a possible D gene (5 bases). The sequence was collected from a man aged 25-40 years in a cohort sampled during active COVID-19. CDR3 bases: TGTGCCAGCAGCTCCGGGATACAAGAGACCCAGTACTTC. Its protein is CASSSGIQETQYF. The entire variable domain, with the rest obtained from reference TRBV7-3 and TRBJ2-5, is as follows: GAGVSQTPSNKVTEKGKYVELRCDPISGHTALYWYRQSLGQGPEFLIYFQGTGAADDSGLPNDRFFAVRPEGSVSTLKIQRTERGDSAVYLCASSSGIQETQYFGPGTRLLVL.